The clone carrying this TCR beta chain was detected once. Its antigen remains unknown. Germline-derived CDR1 and CDR2 are LNHNV and YYDKDF (reference sequence). V trimming: 3 bases; J trimming: 2 bases; junction bases outside the gene matches: 4. The CDR3 is 15 amino acids. This sample is drawn from a study of identifying expanded T cells in peripheral blood. Study findings and constraints: Two-week clone count variance significantly increased as total template count grew.

The table came from immunoSEQ multiplex PCR; TCRdb's copy has only in-frame clones and leaves some out. The repertoire consists of under 120,000 clones, with 75% to 90% occurring once and the leading ten covering roughly 17%. The sequencing sample was made of blood. The V and J genes are TRBV15 and TRBJ2-3; TRBD2 aligns across 8 bases. The receptor's source is a person between 18 and 69 years old in good health. CDR3 nucleotide sequence: TGTGCCACCAGCAGGAGCGGGGGAGACACAGATACGCAGTATTTT. It specifies CATSRSGGDTDTQYF.